Presented here are 32 T cell receptor beta chains from one specimen sequenced in a study of molecular identifiers for immune sequencing clone quantification. TCRdb reprocessed the PCR reads with MiXCR, giving one entry per CDR3 protein. Among 100,000 or so distinct CDR3 sequences listed, under 40% were seen once. The sample taken for sequencing was naive CD8+ T cells from blood, with Jurkat cell RNA spiked in. This sample's subset: FACS-sorted CD8+CD4-CCR7+CD45RA+ naive T cells. The receptors originated from a human donor in good health. Some libraries in this study had Jurkat cell RNA spiked in.

This clonotype was counted only a few times. The V and J genes are TRBV4-3 and TRBJ2-5; 7 nucleotides align to TRBD1. Germline V gene data show CDR1 as LGHNA and CDR2 as YSLEER. V was pared by 0 bases and J by 5 bases, with 9 bases of the junction left unmatched. This CDR3 comprises 16 residues. The CDR3 is CASSQDYRGWGETQYF. For the CDR3, the DNA is TGCGCCAGCAGCCAAGACTACAGGGGTTGGGGGGAGACCCAGTACTTC.

In DNA form, the CDR3 reads TGTGCCAGTAGTTCTCCCGGAGAGCAAGAGACCCAGTACTTC. It yields the protein CASSSPGEQETQYF. The chain is built from TRBV19 and TRBJ2-5, with no clear D. CDR1 and CDR2 (germline): LNHDA, SQIVND (reference sequence). V was pared by 5 bases and J by 2 bases, with 12 bases between. The CDR3 contains 14 residues.

Remarks on this clonotype: Because the CDR3 is missing its conserved closing phenylalanine or tryptophan, this is likely a read error. The chain carries TRBV7-3 and TRBJ2-2; D is ambiguous. Per germline, CDR1 SGHTA and CDR2 FQGTGA. The length of the CDR3 is 13 residues. V lost 1 base to trimming and J lost 6 bases, with 6 bases between them. CDR3 DNA sequence: TGTGCCAGCAGCTTAAATGGCCCCGGGGAGCTGTTTATT. Amino acids: CASSLNGPGELFI.

As concerns this clonotype: A much bigger clone sits one base away, suggesting this may be a read error. V is TRBV7-6 and J is TRBJ2-7; D gene unclear. V was shortened by 1 base and J by 2 bases, with 12 bases between the two germline ends. This CDR3 is built from 15 residues. Germline V gives CDR1 SGHVS, CDR2 FNYEAQ. CDR3 sequence: CASSLVAWQTYEQYF. CDR3 DNA sequence: TGTGCCAGCAGCTTAGTGGCTTGGCAGACCTACGAGCAGTACTTC.

This clonotype was counted many times. This rearrangement joins TRBV9 to TRBJ2-6; D gene ambiguous. The germline V gene encodes CDR1 SGDLS and CDR2 YYNGEE. V was shortened by 4 bases and J by 3 bases, with 11 bases between the two germline ends. This CDR3 is 15 amino acids long. CDR3 loop: CASSLPPFGANVLTF. DNA of the CDR3: TGTGCCAGCAGCCTACCCCCCTTTGGGGCCAACGTCCTGACTTTC.

On this clonotype: Germline is not matched at one junction end, which may reflect a read error. The chain employs TRBV6-1 and TRBJ2-5; TRBD1 is a possible D gene (5 bases). In germline, CDR1 is MNHNS, CDR2 SASEGT. There are 9 residues in the CDR3. The CDR3 loop is CASSAQGSF. CDR3 coding DNA: TGTGCCAGCAGTGCGCAGGGAAGCTTC.

This clonotype was detected only a few times. This rearrangement joins TRBV28 to TRBJ2-7; 9 bases are shared with TRBD1. With 5 bases clipped from V and 4 bases from J, the junction kept 6 bases outside the gene matches. The germline gives CDR1 MDHEN, CDR2 SYDVKM. This CDR3 has 14 residues. CDR3 protein: CASSRGQGMYEQYF. In DNA form, the CDR3 reads TGTGCCAGCAGTCGGGGACAGGGTATGTACGAGCAGTACTTC.

Of note for this clonotype: This sequence may be a read error, since a much larger clone differs from it by one base. The chain has TRBV20-1 and TRBJ2-3, with D perhaps TRBD2 (5 bases). This CDR3 has 11 amino acids. Germline assignment: CDR1 DFQATT and CDR2 SNEGSKA (reference sequence). CDR3 coding DNA: TGCGGTGCTCCCCCGGGGTATACGCAGTATTTT. Protein: CGAPPGYTQYF.

This chain connects TRBV19 to TRBJ1-3, with unresolved D. This CDR3 spans 15 amino acids. Germline lookup yields CDR1 LNHDA and CDR2 SQIVND (reference sequence). V was shortened by 4 bases and J by 0 bases, with 10 bases between the two germline ends. This chain's CDR3 is CASSTDVYSGNTIYF. The CDR3 DNA is TGTGCCAGTAGTACGGACGTTTACTCTGGAAACACCATATATTTT.

This clonotype came up a few times. The V call is TRBV13, the J call TRBJ2-5; 7 nucleotides align to TRBD1. The CDR3 has 16 residues. CDR1 and CDR2 from the germline V gene are PRHDT and FYEKMQ (reference sequence). V was pared by 5 bases and J by 3 bases, with 12 bases of the junction left unmatched. The CDR3 reads CASSPGTANPKETQYF. DNA of the CDR3: TGTGCCAGCAGCCCCGGGACAGCGAATCCTAAAGAGACCCAGTACTTC.

This clonotype appeared once. This may stem from a read error, because a much larger clone lies one nucleotide away. This chain connects TRBV11-2 to TRBJ2-2; D call uncertain. Germline V gene lookup returns CDR1 SGHAT and CDR2 FQNNGV. The CDR3 consists of 16 residues. The V end lost 5 bases, the J end lost 5 bases, and 18 bases lay between the germline ends. The CDR3 nucleotides are TGTGCCAGCAGCCCGATAGGCGACGCCCAGACCGGGGAGCTGTTTTTT. It is translated as CASSPIGDAQTGELFF.

This clonotype was seen only a few times. The chain couples TRBV11-3 to TRBJ2-1, with D perhaps being TRBD1 or TRBD2 (5 bases each). Germline loops: CDR1 SGHNT, CDR2 YENEEA. The CDR3 runs 12 residues. V was shortened by 3 bases and J by 9 bases, with 9 bases between the two germline ends. The CDR3 sequence: CASSFRGREQFF. As DNA, the CDR3 is TGTGCCAGCAGCTTCCGGGGCCGTGAGCAGTTCTTC.

This clonotype was seen at least ten times. The rearrangement joins TRBV28 to TRBJ1-1; D uncertain. The CDR3 sequence is 15 residues long. Germline V gene lookup returns CDR1 MDHEN and CDR2 SYDVKM. Trimming removed 1 base from V and 4 bases from J, with 13 bases in between. In DNA, the CDR3 is TGTGCCAGCAGTTTATATGGTTTGCGGGGCACTGAAGCTTTCTTT. Translating it yields CASSLYGLRGTEAFF.

This clonotype was detected a few times. One junction end does not reproduce the germline sequence, and a read error may be involved. The chain has TRBV20-1 and TRBJ2-3; 7 nucleotides match TRBD2. The CDR3 length is 8 residues. Germline lookup yields CDR1 DFQATT and CDR2 SNEGSKA (reference sequence). The CDR3 here is CSPGGSWF. The CDR3, as DNA: TGCAGTCCCGGCGGGAGTTGGTTT.

To note about this clonotype: A much larger clone lies a single base off, so this may be a read error. V gene TRBV12-3 or TRBV12-4 combines with J gene TRBJ2-3; 10 nucleotides agree with TRBD2. The CDR3 length is 15 residues. DNA for the CDR3: TGTGCCAGCGACGGAAAAGCGGGAGGGTCAGATACGCGGTATTTT. It is translated as CASDGKAGGSDTRYF.

This clonotype was observed many times. V gene TRBV7-9 combines with J gene TRBJ2-3, with D tentatively TRBD2 (6 bases). Deletions cut 0 bases from V and 5 bases from J, with 12 bases between. The germline V gene encodes CDR1 SEHNR and CDR2 FQNEAQ (reference sequence). The CDR3 is 15 residues long. The CDR3 protein is CASSLAGGPGDTQYF. As DNA, the CDR3 is TGTGCCAGCAGCTTAGCCGGAGGGCCAGGAGATACGCAGTATTTT.

This clonotype was seen ten or more times. This chain uses TRBV6-6 with TRBJ2-6; D tentatively fits TRBD1 or TRBD2 (6 bases each). The CDR3 is made up of 15 amino acids. The V gene's germline CDR1 is MNHNY and CDR2 SVGAGI (reference sequence). V lost 2 bases and J 3 bases, leaving 8 bases between the germline ends. The CDR3 DNA reads as TGTGCCAGCAGTTACGGGGGGCTTGGGGCCAACGTCCTGACTTTC. Protein sequence: CASSYGGLGANVLTF.

The sample holds many counts of this clonotype. The gene calls are TRBV5-4 and TRBJ1-1, with TRBD1 matching 10 bases. Germline-derived CDR1 and CDR2 are SGHNT and YYREEE (reference sequence). This CDR3 spans 15 amino acids. V was clipped by 4 bases and J by 7 bases; unmatched bases: 10. CDR3 residues: CASSHIGTGEDEAFF. The CDR3 DNA reads as TGTGCCAGCAGCCATATCGGGACAGGGGAAGATGAAGCTTTCTTT.

This clonotype was counted at least ten times. This chain uses TRBV7-2 with TRBJ2-1; 14 bases match TRBD2. V was clipped by 7 bases and J by 9 bases; unmatched bases: 8. The CDR3 runs 15 residues. Germline V lookup: CDR1 SGHTA, CDR2 FQGNSA. The CDR3 DNA follows: TGTGCCAGCACCGCCGGGACTAGCGGGAGTGGTGAGCAGTTCTTC. Translating gives CASTAGTSGSGEQFF.

The chain employs TRBV12-3 or TRBV12-4 and TRBJ2-2, with TRBD1 matching over 7 bases. This CDR3 comprises 13 residues. With V trimmed by 5 bases and J by 5 bases, 2 bases remained unmatched. The CDR3 DNA reads as TGTGCCAGCAGTAACAGGGGTACCGGGGAGCTGTTTTTT. It encodes CASSNRGTGELFF.

This clonotype was detected many times. The V call is TRBV19, the J call TRBJ2-7; either TRBD1 or TRBD2 may fit D (5 bases each). Germline V gene data show CDR1 as LNHDA and CDR2 as SQIVND (reference sequence). CDR3 length: 12 residues. V was pared by 6 bases and J by 6 bases, with 12 bases between. The DNA for the CDR3 is TGTGCCAGTAGCCCGGGACCGCTCGAGCAGTACTTC. Its translation is CASSPGPLEQYF.

The chain is built from TRBV6-6 and TRBJ2-3; a possible D gene is TRBD2 (6 bases). The CDR3 consists of 14 residues. The germline CDR1 and CDR2 sequences are MNHNY and SVGAGI (reference sequence). Trimming left V 5 bases short and J 2 bases short, with 11 bases between. The CDR3 region is CASSPWDFTDTQYF. Written as DNA, the CDR3 is TGTGCCAGCAGTCCCTGGGACTTCACAGATACGCAGTATTTT.

CDR3 in amino acids: CASSIVARSNTEAFF. CDR3 nucleotide sequence: TGTGCCAGTAGTATAGTTGCCAGATCGAACACTGAAGCTTTCTTT. This sequence joins TRBV19 and TRBJ1-1; D unclear. The germline V gene encodes CDR1 LNHDA and CDR2 SQIVND (reference sequence). The CDR3 contains 15 residues. Trimming pared 1 base from V and 1 base from J, leaving 10 bases between.

In this sample, this clonotype turned up many times. The chain uses TRBV4-1 and TRBJ2-2, with D possibly being TRBD2 (5 bases). The CDR3 consists of 14 residues. Trimming shortened V by 1 base and J by 6 bases, and 9 bases separated the two germline ends. Germline lookup yields CDR1 MGHRA and CDR2 YSYEKL. The CDR3 nucleotides are TGCGCCAGCAGCCAAGGGAGGCAGTCCGGGGAGCTGTTTTTT. This translates into CASSQGRQSGELFF.

The V gene is TRBV28, the J gene TRBJ2-5; D is undetermined. The germline CDR1 and CDR2 sequences are MDHEN and SYDVKM. The CDR3 is 15 amino acids. V gave up 2 bases and J gave up 5 bases, with 15 bases separating them. The CDR3 reads CASSLGCLEEETQYF. The CDR3 DNA sequence: TGTGCCAGCAGTTTAGGGTGCCTTGAGGAGGAGACCCAGTACTTC. Complete variable domain (other parts from reference TRBV28 and TRBJ2-5): DVKVTQSSRYLVKRTGEKVFLECVQDMDHENMFWYRQDPGLGLRLIYFSYDVKMKEKGDIPEGYSVSREKKERFSLILESASTNQTSMYLCASSLGCLEEETQYFGPGTRLLVL.

The CDR3 loop reads CASRALAGETQYF. CDR3 sequence (DNA): TGTGCCAGCCGGGCCCTAGCGGGAGAGACCCAGTACTTC. The V call is TRBV2, the J call TRBJ2-5; TRBD2 aligns across 8 bases. Germline trimming cut 8 bases from V and 4 bases from J; bases unmatched to any gene: 6. The CDR3 length is 13 residues. Per germline, CDR1 SNHLY and CDR2 FYNNEI.

The rearrangement links TRBV5-3 to TRBJ2-7, with a tentative D call TRBD2 (6 bases). TRBV5-3 is an open reading frame whose function is uncertain. CDR3 size: 13 residues. Trimming cost V 8 bases and J 3 bases, with 15 bases left between them. CDR3 DNA sequence: TGTGCCAGCGGCCACCACGGGAGCTACGAGCAGTACTTC. Encoded protein: CASGHHGSYEQYF.

The chain carries TRBV7-2 and TRBJ2-2; D uncertain. The CDR3 has 14 amino acids. Per germline, CDR1 SGHTA and CDR2 FQGNSA. V lost 10 bases, J lost 4 bases, and 16 bases lay in between. CDR3 region: CATHSESTTGELFF. CDR3 coding DNA: TGTGCCACCCACAGTGAATCGACCACCGGGGAGCTGTTTTTT.

The chain couples TRBV12-3 or TRBV12-4 to TRBJ2-3, with D tentatively TRBD1 (7 bases). Trimming stripped 4 bases from V and 0 bases from J, with 14 bases between. The CDR3 has 16 amino acids. CDR3 DNA sequence: TGTGCCAGCAGTTCTCAGGGGGGTTATAGCACAGATACGCAGTATTTT. Translation: CASSSQGGYSTDTQYF.

About this clonotype itself: A much larger clone is a single base away; this may be a read error. The chain joins TRBV7-8 to TRBJ2-7; D not certain. Germline V gene data show CDR1 as SGHVS and CDR2 as FQNEAQ. There are 15 residues in the CDR3. The CDR3 here is CARSLVLDLWGEQYF. The CDR3, as DNA: TGTGCCAGGAGCTTAGTTTTGGACCTCTGGGGAGAGCAGTACTTC.

This clonotype came up many times. The chain has TRBV20-1 and TRBJ2-7, with D perhaps matching TRBD2 (5 bases). CDR1 and CDR2 from the germline V gene are DFQATT and SNEGSKA (reference sequence). V was clipped by 1 base and J by 4 bases, with 11 bases between them. This CDR3 is 13 amino acids long. The CDR3 DNA sequence: TGCAGTGCTAGAGTCCCCGAGGGTTACGAGCAGTACTTC. Translated, it gives CSARVPEGYEQYF.

V usage is TRBV6-2 or TRBV6-3 and J usage is TRBJ2-7, with D hard to call. V dropped 7 bases and J dropped 0 bases, with 13 bases sitting between them. The germline V gene encodes CDR1 MNHEY and CDR2 SVGEGT. There are 14 residues in the CDR3. The CDR3 DNA is TGTGCCAGCAACGATCACGGCGTCTCCTACGAGCAGTACTTC. Translating gives CASNDHGVSYEQYF.